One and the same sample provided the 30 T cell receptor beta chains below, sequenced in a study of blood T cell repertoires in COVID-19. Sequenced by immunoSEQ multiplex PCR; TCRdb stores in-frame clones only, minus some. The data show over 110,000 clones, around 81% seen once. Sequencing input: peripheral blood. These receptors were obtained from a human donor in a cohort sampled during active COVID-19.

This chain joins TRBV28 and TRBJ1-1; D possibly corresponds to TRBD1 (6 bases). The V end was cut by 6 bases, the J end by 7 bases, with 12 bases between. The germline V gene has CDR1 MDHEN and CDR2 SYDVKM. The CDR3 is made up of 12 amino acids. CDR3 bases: TGTGCCAGCAGATACAGGGACATTGAAGCTTTCTTT. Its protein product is CASRYRDIEAFF.

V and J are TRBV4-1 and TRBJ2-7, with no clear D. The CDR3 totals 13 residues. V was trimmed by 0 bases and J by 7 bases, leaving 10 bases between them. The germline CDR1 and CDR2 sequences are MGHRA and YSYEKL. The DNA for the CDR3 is TGCGCCAGCAGCCAAGATGGTTCTCGGGAGCAGTACTTC. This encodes CASSQDGSREQYF.

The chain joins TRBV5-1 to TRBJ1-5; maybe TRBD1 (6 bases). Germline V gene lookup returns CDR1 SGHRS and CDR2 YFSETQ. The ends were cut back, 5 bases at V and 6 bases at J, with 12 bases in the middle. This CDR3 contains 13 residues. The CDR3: CASRTGMGQPQHF. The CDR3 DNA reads TGCGCCAGCAGAACAGGGATGGGTCAGCCCCAGCATTTT.

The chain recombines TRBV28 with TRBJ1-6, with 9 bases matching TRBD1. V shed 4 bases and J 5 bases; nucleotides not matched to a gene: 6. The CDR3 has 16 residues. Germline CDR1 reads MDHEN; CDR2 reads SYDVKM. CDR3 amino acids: CASSSPGTGNNSPLHF. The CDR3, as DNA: TGTGCCAGCAGTTCACCCGGGACAGGGAATAATTCACCCCTCCACTTT.

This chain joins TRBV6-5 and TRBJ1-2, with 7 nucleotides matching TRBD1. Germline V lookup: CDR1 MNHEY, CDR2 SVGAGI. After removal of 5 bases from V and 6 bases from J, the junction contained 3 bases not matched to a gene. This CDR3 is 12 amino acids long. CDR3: CASSRQGHGYTF. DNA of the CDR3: TGTGCCAGCAGTCGACAGGGCCATGGCTACACCTTC.

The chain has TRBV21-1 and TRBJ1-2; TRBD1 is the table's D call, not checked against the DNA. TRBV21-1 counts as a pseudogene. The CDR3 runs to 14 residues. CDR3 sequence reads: CASSNLRTGGGYTF. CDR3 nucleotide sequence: TGTGCCAGCAGCAATCTCCGGACAGGGGGAGGCTACACCTTC.

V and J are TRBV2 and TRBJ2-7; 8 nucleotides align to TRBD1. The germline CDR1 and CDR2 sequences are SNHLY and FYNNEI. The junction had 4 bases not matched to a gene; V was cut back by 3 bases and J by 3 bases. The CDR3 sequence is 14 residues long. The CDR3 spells CASSDHGQGYEQYF. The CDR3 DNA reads TGTGCCAGCAGTGACCATGGACAGGGCTACGAGCAGTACTTC.

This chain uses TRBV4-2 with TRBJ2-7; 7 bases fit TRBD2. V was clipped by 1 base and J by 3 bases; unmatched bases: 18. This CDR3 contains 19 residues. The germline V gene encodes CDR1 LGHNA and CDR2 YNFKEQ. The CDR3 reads CASSQAKTSVGFLYYEQYF. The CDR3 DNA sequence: TGTGCCAGCAGCCAAGCCAAAACTAGCGTTGGTTTCCTCTACTACGAGCAGTACTTC.

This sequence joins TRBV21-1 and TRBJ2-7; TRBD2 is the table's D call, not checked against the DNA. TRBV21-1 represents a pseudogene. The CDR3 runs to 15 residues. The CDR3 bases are TGTGCCAGCAACTTGACTAGCGGGAGGGCCCGCGAGCAGTACTTC. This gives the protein CASNLTSGRAREQYF.

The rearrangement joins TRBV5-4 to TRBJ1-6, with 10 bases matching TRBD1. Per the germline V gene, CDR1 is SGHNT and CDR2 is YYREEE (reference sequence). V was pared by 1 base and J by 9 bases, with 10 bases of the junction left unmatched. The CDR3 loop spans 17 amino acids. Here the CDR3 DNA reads TGTGCCAGCAGCTTGCGCCGACAGGGGGCTGCGAGTTCACCCCTCCACTTT. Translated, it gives CASSLRRQGAASSPLHF.

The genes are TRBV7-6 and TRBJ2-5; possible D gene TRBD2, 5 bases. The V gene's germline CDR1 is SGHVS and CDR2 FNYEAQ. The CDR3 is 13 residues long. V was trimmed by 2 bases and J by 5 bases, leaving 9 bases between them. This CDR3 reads CASSLRRSETQYF. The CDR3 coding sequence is TGTGCCAGCAGCTTAAGGAGGTCCGAGACCCAGTACTTC.

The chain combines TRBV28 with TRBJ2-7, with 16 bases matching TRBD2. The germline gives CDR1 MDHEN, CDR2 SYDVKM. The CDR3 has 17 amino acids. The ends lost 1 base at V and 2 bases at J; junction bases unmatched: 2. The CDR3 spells CASSLLGTSGRAYEQYF. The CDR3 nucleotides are TGTGCCAGCAGTTTATTGGGGACTAGCGGGAGGGCCTACGAGCAGTACTTC.

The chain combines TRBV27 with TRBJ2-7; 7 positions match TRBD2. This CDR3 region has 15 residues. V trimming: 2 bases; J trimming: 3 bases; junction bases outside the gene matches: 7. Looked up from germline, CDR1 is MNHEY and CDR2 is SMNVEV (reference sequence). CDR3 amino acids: CASSLTQRDVYEQYF. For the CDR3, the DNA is TGTGCCAGCAGTTTAACCCAGCGGGACGTCTACGAGCAGTACTTC.

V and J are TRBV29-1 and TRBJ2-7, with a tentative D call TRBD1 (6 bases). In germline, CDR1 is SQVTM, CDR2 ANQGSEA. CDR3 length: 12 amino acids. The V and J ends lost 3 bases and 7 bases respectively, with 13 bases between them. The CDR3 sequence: CSVETGVGEQYF. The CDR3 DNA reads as TGCAGCGTTGAGACAGGCGTGGGGGAGCAGTACTTC.

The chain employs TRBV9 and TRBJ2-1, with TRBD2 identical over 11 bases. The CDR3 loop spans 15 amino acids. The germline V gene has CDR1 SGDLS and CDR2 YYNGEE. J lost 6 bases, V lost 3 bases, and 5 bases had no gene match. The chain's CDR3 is CASSATTSGTNEQFF. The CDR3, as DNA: TGTGCCAGCAGCGCGACGACTAGCGGGACCAATGAGCAGTTCTTC.

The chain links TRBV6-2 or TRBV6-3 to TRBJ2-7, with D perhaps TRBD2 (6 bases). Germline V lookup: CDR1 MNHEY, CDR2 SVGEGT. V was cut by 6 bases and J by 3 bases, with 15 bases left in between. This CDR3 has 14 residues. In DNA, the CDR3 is TGTGCCAGCAGCCTCATGTCGGGGGTCTACGAGCAGTACTTC. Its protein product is CASSLMSGVYEQYF.

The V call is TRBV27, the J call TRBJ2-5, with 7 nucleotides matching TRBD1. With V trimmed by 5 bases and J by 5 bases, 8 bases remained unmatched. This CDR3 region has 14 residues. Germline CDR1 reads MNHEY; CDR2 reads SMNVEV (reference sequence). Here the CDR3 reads CASSLSTGLETQYF. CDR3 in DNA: TGTGCCAGCAGTCTCTCGACAGGGCTGGAGACCCAGTACTTC.

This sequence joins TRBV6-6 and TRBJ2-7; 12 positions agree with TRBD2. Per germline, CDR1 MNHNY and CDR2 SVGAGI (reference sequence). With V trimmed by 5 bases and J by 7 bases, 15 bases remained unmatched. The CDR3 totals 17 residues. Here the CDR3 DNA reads TGTGCCAGCAGTCCGGTACTCGGGACTAGCGGGTTAGTAGAGCAGTACTTC. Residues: CASSPVLGTSGLVEQYF.

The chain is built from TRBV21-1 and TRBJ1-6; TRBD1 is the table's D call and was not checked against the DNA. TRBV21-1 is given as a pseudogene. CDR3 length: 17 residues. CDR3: CASSNRHTGTGTSALHF. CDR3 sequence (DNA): TGTGCCAGCAGCAATCGACATACCGGGACAGGTACATCGGCCCTCCACTTT.

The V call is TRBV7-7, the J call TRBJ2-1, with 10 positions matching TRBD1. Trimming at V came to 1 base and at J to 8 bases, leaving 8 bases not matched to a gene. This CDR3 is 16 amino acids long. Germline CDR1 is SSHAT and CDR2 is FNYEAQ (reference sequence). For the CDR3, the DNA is TGTGCCAGCAGCTTAGGAGGGACAGGGGTTGGGGATGAGCAGTTCTTC. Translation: CASSLGGTGVGDEQFF.

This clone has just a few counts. CDR3: CASSLALGQGNQPQHF. DNA of the CDR3: TGTGCCAGCAGCTTAGCGCTCGGGCAGGGTAATCAGCCCCAGCATTTT. The V call is TRBV7-2, the J call TRBJ1-5, with TRBD1 as a possible D gene (5 bases). V lost 0 bases and J 4 bases, leaving 13 bases between the germline ends. Looked up from germline, CDR1 is SGHTA and CDR2 is FQGNSA. The CDR3 loop spans 16 amino acids.

This CDR3 reads CASSMSLQPHQPQHF. Here the CDR3 DNA reads TGTGCCAGTAGTATGTCTTTACAACCCCATCAGCCCCAGCATTTT. The chain carries TRBV19 and TRBJ1-5; no reliable D call. Germline V gene data show CDR1 as LNHDA and CDR2 as SQIVND (reference sequence). V lost 3 bases, J lost 5 bases, and 14 bases lay in between. This CDR3 spans 15 amino acids.

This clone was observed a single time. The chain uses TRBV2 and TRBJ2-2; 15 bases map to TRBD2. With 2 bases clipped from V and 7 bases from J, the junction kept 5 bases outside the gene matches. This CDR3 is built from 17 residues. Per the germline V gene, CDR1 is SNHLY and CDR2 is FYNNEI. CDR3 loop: CASSEWGLAGGNGELFF. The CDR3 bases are TGTGCCAGCAGTGAATGGGGACTAGCGGGAGGTAACGGGGAGCTGTTTTTT.

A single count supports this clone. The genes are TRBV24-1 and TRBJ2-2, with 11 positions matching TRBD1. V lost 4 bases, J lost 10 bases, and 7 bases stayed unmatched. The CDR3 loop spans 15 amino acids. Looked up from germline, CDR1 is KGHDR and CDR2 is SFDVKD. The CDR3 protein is CATSDRDRGGVELFF. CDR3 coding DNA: TGTGCCACCAGTGACCGGGACAGGGGGGGAGTGGAGCTGTTTTTT.

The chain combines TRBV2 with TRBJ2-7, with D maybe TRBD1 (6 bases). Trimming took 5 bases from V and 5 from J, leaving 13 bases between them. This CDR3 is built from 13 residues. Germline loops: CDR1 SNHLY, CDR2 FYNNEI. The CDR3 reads CASSRARGHEQYF. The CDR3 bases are TGTGCCAGCAGTAGGGCCAGGGGTCACGAGCAGTACTTC.

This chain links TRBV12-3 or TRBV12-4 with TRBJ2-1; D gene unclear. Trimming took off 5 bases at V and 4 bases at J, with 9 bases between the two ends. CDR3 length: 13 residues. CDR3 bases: TGTGCCAGCAGTAGCGTAACGTACAATGAGCAGTTCTTC. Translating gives CASSSVTYNEQFF.

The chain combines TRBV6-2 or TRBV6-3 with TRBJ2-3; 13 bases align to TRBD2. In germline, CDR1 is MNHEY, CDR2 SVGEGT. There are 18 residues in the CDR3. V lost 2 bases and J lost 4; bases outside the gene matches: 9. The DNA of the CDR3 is TGTGCCAGCAGTTACCGGCGACTAGCGGGAGGTGGTGCAGATACGCAGTATTTT. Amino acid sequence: CASSYRRLAGGGADTQYF.

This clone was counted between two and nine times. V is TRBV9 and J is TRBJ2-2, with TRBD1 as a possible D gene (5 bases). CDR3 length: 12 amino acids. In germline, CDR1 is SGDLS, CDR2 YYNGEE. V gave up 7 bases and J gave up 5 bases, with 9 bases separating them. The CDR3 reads CASPGITGELFF. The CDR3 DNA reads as TGTGCCAGCCCAGGGATAACCGGGGAGCTGTTTTTT.

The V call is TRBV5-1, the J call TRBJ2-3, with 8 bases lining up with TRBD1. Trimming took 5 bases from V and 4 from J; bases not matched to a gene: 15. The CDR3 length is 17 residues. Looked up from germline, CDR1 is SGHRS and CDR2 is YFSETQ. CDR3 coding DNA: TGCGCCAGCAGAAACCAGAGACAGGGGCGGTCCGCAGATACGCAGTATTTT. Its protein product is CASRNQRQGRSADTQYF.

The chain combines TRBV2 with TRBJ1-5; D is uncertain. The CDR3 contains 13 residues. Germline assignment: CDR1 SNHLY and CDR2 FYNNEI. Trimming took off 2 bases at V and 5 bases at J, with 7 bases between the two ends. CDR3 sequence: CASSEWTDQPQHF. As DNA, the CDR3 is TGTGCCAGCAGTGAATGGACTGATCAGCCCCAGCATTTT.